These T cell receptor beta chains were read from a single sample in a study of shared clonotypes between healthy human individuals. The table came from immunoSEQ multiplex PCR; TCRdb's copy has only in-frame clones and leaves some out. The sample yields approximately 1,500,000 clones, roughly 98% seen once. Sequenced sample: naive CD4+ T cells sorted from blood. Receptors were obtained from a man aged 25-40 years in good health. Each CDR3 is given with its conserved first and last residue. D genes are given only for firm matches. Not every row has a clone size; where given, it reads once, few, many or a size class.

j_call: TRBJ1-5
d_call: NA
v_call: TRBV28
clone_size: once
cdr3_nt: TGTGCCAGCAGTTTACTCTCCGGAGGCTCGCATTTT
cdr3_aa: CASSLLSGGSHF

j_call: TRBJ2-7
d_call: NA
v_call: TRBV7-8
clone_size: NA
cdr3_nt: TGTGCCAGCAGCCCCGGCTGGATCTTAGCCTACGAGCAGTACTTC
cdr3_aa: CASSPGWILAYEQYF

j_call: TRBJ2-5
d_call: NA
v_call: TRBV18
clone_size: NA
cdr3_nt: TGTGCCAGCTCACGAGAAGGTCAACCTGGAGAGACCCAGTACTTC
cdr3_aa: CASSREGQPGETQYF

j_call: TRBJ1-4
d_call: TRBD1
v_call: TRBV6-5
clone_size: NA
cdr3_nt: TGTGCCAGCAGTCAAGACAGGGGATATAATGAAAAACTGTTTTTT
cdr3_aa: CASSQDRGYNEKLFF

j_call: TRBJ2-3
d_call: NA
v_call: TRBV5-1
clone_size: NA
cdr3_nt: TGCGCCAGCAGCTTGGCGGGGGTTTTTGATACGCAGTATTTT
cdr3_aa: CASSLAGVFDTQYF

j_call: TRBJ1-2
d_call: TRBD1
v_call: TRBV27
clone_size: NA
cdr3_nt: TGTGCCAGCAGTTCCCATCAGGGGGGGTTCGGTAACTATGGCTACACCTTC
cdr3_aa: CASSSHQGGFGNYGYTF

j_call: TRBJ2-3
d_call: NA
v_call: TRBV5-1
clone_size: NA
cdr3_nt: TGCGCCAGCAGGACTGAGAAAAGCACAGATACGCAGTATTTT
cdr3_aa: CASRTEKSTDTQYF

j_call: TRBJ2-2
d_call: NA
v_call: TRBV7-7
clone_size: NA
cdr3_nt: TGTGCTAGCAGCTTAGCGGTGGGGGGCACCGGGGAGCTGTTTTTT
cdr3_aa: CASSLAVGGTGELFF

j_call: TRBJ2-1
d_call: TRBD2
v_call: TRBV5-1
clone_size: NA
cdr3_nt: TGCGCCAGCAGCTTGGGGCCCGTGACTAGCGGGGTCAACAATGAGCAGTTCTTC
cdr3_aa: CASSLGPVTSGVNNEQFF

j_call: TRBJ2-2
d_call: NA
v_call: TRBV2
clone_size: NA
cdr3_nt: TGTGCCAGCAGGGACAGAGGCTCCGGGGAGCTGTTTTTT
cdr3_aa: CASRDRGSGELFF

j_call: TRBJ1-1
d_call: TRBD1
v_call: TRBV28
clone_size: NA
cdr3_nt: TGTGCCAGCAGATGGACAGGGGGGGCTGAAGCTTTCTTT
cdr3_aa: CASRWTGGAEAFF

j_call: TRBJ2-1
d_call: TRBD2
v_call: TRBV5-1
clone_size: NA
cdr3_nt: TGCGCCAGCAGCTTGGCCCTCGGCGGGAGGACCTACAATGAGCAGTTCTTC
cdr3_aa: CASSLALGGRTYNEQFF

j_call: TRBJ1-3
d_call: NA
v_call: TRBV5-6
clone_size: NA
cdr3_nt: TGTGCCAGCAGCTTGCTTACGGGGGGCTCTGGAAACACCATATATTTT
cdr3_aa: CASSLLTGGSGNTIYF

j_call: TRBJ1-3
d_call: NA
v_call: TRBV5-1
clone_size: NA
cdr3_nt: TGCGCCAGCAGCCCTCAGTCGATAGGTTCTGGAAACACCATATATTTT
cdr3_aa: CASSPQSIGSGNTIYF

j_call: TRBJ2-7
d_call: NA
v_call: TRBV6-1
clone_size: NA
cdr3_nt: TGTGCCAGCAGTCCATTGACAGGTCACTCCTACGAGCAGTACTTC
cdr3_aa: CASSPLTGHSYEQYF

j_call: TRBJ2-5
d_call: NA
v_call: TRBV15
clone_size: NA
cdr3_nt: TGTGCCACCAGCAGAGGAGGGAGGACAGAAGAGACCCAGTACTTC
cdr3_aa: CATSRGGRTEETQYF

j_call: TRBJ2-2
d_call: TRBD2
v_call: TRBV28
clone_size: NA
cdr3_nt: TGTGCCAGCTCGCCCTGGGGCGGGAGGGCCGAGAGCGGGGAGCTGTTTTTT
cdr3_aa: CASSPWGGRAESGELFF

j_call: TRBJ2-7
d_call: NA
v_call: TRBV7-2
clone_size: NA
cdr3_nt: TGTGCCAGCGGCAGAGGGCGACGGACGAACGAGCAGTACTTC
cdr3_aa: CASGRGRRTNEQYF

j_call: TRBJ2-1
d_call: NA
v_call: TRBV5-1
clone_size: NA
cdr3_nt: TGCGCCAGCAGCTTGGCCATTTTTAATGAGCAGTTCTTC
cdr3_aa: CASSLAIFNEQFF

j_call: TRBJ1-3
d_call: NA
v_call: TRBV29-1
clone_size: NA
cdr3_nt: TGCAGCGGGCCTATTGGAAACACCATATATTTT
cdr3_aa: CSGPIGNTIYF

j_call: TRBJ1-4
d_call: TRBD1
v_call: TRBV4-3
clone_size: NA
cdr3_nt: TGCGCCAGCAGCCACATGGAGACAGGGACTCACCCTTACTTTGAAAAACTGTTTTTT
cdr3_aa: CASSHMETGTHPYFEKLFF

j_call: TRBJ2-1
d_call: NA
v_call: TRBV2
clone_size: NA
cdr3_nt: TGTGCCAGCAGAACCGGGACGGATTTTTCCTACAATGAGCAGTTCTTC
cdr3_aa: CASRTGTDFSYNEQFF

j_call: TRBJ2-7
d_call: TRBD1
v_call: TRBV5-1
clone_size: NA
cdr3_nt: TGCGCCAGCAGCTTGGACCCTGGGACAGGGTCCTACGAGCAGTACTTC
cdr3_aa: CASSLDPGTGSYEQYF

j_call: TRBJ2-2
d_call: NA
v_call: TRBV6-5
clone_size: NA
cdr3_nt: TGTGCCAGCAGCCCGGGGGCCGGGGAGCTGTTTTTT
cdr3_aa: CASSPGAGELFF

j_call: TRBJ2-5
d_call: TRBD2
v_call: TRBV7-2
clone_size: NA
cdr3_nt: TGTGCCAGCAGCTCTAGACTAGCTCTGGAAGAGACCCAGTACTTC
cdr3_aa: CASSSRLALEETQYF

j_call: TRBJ2-2
d_call: NA
v_call: TRBV18
clone_size: NA
cdr3_nt: TGTGCCACCTCATCCGGACCGACGAACACCGGGGAGCTGTTTTTT
cdr3_aa: CATSSGPTNTGELFF

j_call: TRBJ2-1
d_call: NA
v_call: TRBV5-1
clone_size: NA
cdr3_nt: TGCGCCAGCAGCTTGGCGGTCCCCCGTCTAAATAATGAGCAGTTCTTC
cdr3_aa: CASSLAVPRLNNEQFF